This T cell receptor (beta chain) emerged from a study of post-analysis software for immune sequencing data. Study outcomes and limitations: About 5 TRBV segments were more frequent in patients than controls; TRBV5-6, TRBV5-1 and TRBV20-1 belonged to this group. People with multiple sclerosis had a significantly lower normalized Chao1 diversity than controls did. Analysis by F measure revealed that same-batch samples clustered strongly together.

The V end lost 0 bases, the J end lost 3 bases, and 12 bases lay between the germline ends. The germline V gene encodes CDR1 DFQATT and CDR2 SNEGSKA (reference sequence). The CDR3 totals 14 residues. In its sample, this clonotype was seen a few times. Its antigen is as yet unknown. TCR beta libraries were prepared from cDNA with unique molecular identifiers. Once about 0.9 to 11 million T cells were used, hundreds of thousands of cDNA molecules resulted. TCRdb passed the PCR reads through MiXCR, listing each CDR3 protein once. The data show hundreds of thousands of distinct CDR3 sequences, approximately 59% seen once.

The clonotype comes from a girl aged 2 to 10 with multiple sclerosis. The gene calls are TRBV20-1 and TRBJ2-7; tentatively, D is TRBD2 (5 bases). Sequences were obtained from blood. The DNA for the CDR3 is TGCAGTGCTAGAGATCGTCGGGGATTCTACGAGCAGTACTTC. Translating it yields CSARDRRGFYEQYF.